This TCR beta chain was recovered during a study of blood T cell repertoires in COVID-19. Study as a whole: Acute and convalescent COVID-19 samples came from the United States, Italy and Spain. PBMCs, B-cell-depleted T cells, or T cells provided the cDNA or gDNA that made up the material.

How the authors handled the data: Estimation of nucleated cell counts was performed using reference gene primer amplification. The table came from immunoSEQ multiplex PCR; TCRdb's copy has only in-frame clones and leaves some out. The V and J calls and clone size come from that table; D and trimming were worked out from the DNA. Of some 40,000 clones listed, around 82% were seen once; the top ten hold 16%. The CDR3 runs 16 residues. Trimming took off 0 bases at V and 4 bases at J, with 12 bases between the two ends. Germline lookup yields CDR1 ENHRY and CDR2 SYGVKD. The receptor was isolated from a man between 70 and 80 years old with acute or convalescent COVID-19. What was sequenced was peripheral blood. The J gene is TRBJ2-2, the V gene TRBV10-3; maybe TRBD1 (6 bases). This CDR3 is CAISESSGRGTGELFF. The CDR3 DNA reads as TGTGCCATCAGTGAGTCGAGCGGCAGGGGCACCGGGGAGCTGTTTTTT.